A selection of T cell receptor beta chains follows, all from one sample in a study of human T cells and chemical hapten exposure. MiXCR, run by TCRdb on the RACE reads, gives a single entry per CDR3 protein. The sample records tens of thousands of distinct CDR3 sequences, approximately 8.6% being singletons. The sample consisted of whole blood, taken in connection with sensitization to the hapten diphenylcyclopropenone (DPC). The receptors derive from a woman between 40 and 55 years old with alopecia areata. Some clones in this sample may be carry-over from other donors' samples. Both conserved end residues are part of each CDR3. A D gene is named only where the DNA matches it firmly. Not every row has a clone size; where given, it reads once, few, many or a size class.

V gene: TRBV2
D gene: TRBD1
clone size: few
J gene: TRBJ1-1
CDR3 DNA: TGTGCCAGCAGTTTAAACAGGGGGCGCGGAGCTTTCTTT
CDR3 protein: CASSLNRGRGAFF

V gene: TRBV12-3/TRBV12-4
D gene: -
clone size: few
J gene: TRBJ2-5
CDR3 DNA: TGTGCCAGCAGTTTGAAGACCCAGTACTTC
CDR3 protein: CASSLKTQYF

V gene: TRBV4-3
D gene: -
clone size: many
J gene: TRBJ1-5
CDR3 DNA: TGCGCCAGCAGCCAAGATCTAGAGGGAAAAGGGCAGCCCCAGCATTTT
CDR3 protein: CASSQDLEGKGQPQHF

V gene: TRBV14
D gene: -
clone size: many
J gene: TRBJ2-1
CDR3 DNA: TGTGCCAGCCAAGGACAGCTATACAATGAGCAGTTCTTC
CDR3 protein: CASQGQLYNEQFF

V gene: TRBV5-6
D gene: -
clone size: many
J gene: TRBJ2-3
CDR3 DNA: TGTGCCAGCAGCCTAGAGACCCAGACCCCCACAGATACGCAGTATTTT
CDR3 protein: CASSLETQTPTDTQYF

V gene: TRBV7-2
D gene: TRBD1
clone size: many
J gene: TRBJ1-1
CDR3 DNA: TGTGCCAGCAGCTTGGCCGGGACAGGGTTTTTGAAAGCTTTCTTT
CDR3 protein: CASSLAGTGFLKAFF

V gene: TRBV9
D gene: -
clone size: -
J gene: TRBJ2-1
CDR3 DNA: TGTGCCAGCAGCGTAGGGTACAATGATCAGTTCTTC
CDR3 protein: CASSVGYNDQFF

V gene: TRBV6-5
D gene: -
clone size: -
J gene: TRBJ1-1
CDR3 DNA: TGTGCCAGCAGTAGGACGGTTAACACTGAAGCTTTCTTT
CDR3 protein: CASSRTVNTEAFF

V gene: TRBV9
D gene: -
clone size: few
J gene: TRBJ1-6
CDR3 DNA: TGTGCCAGCAGCGTAGCCAGAGATTATTCACCCCTCCACTTT
CDR3 protein: CASSVARDYSPLHF

V gene: TRBV6-5
D gene: TRBD2
clone size: few
J gene: TRBJ2-3
CDR3 DNA: TGTGCCAGCAGTTACTCAGCGGGGGGGTTCACAGATACGCAGTATTTT
CDR3 protein: CASSYSAGGFTDTQYF

V gene: TRBV12-3/TRBV12-4
D gene: -
clone size: many
J gene: TRBJ2-7
CDR3 DNA: TGTGCCAGCAGCCGACGACAGCCACCCTACGAGCAGTACTTC
CDR3 protein: CASSRRQPPYEQYF

V gene: TRBV2
D gene: -
clone size: -
J gene: TRBJ1-2
CDR3 DNA: TGTGCCAGCAGTGAAGAGGACAGCTGGGCCTATGGCTACACCTTC
CDR3 protein: CASSEEDSWAYGYTF

V gene: TRBV20-1
D gene: TRBD2
clone size: many
J gene: TRBJ2-3
CDR3 DNA: TGCAGTGCTAGAGGCATAGATCCGGGACTAGCGGAAACAGATACGCAGTATTTT
CDR3 protein: CSARGIDPGLAETDTQYF

V gene: TRBV12-3/TRBV12-4
D gene: -
clone size: few
J gene: TRBJ1-5
CDR3 DNA: TGTGCCAGCAGTTTAGGGTCTGCGGGGGAGCCCCAGCATTTT
CDR3 protein: CASSLGSAGEPQHF

V gene: TRBV30
D gene: TRBD1
clone size: -
J gene: TRBJ1-6
CDR3 DNA: TGTGCCTGGAGTCGGGACAGGGGAGCGAGACCCCTCCACTTT
CDR3 protein: CAWSRDRGARPLHF

V gene: TRBV30
D gene: -
clone size: many
J gene: TRBJ2-1
CDR3 DNA: TGTGCCTGGAGTCCCTCCCCTGCGGACAATGAGCAGTTCTTC
CDR3 protein: CAWSPSPADNEQFF

V gene: TRBV6-6
D gene: -
clone size: -
J gene: TRBJ1-2
CDR3 DNA: TGTGCCCAAGGGGGGGCCTTCTATGGCTACACCTTC
CDR3 protein: CAQGGAFYGYTF

V gene: TRBV7-8
D gene: -
clone size: many
J gene: TRBJ1-1
CDR3 DNA: TGTGCCAGCAGCTTAGCGGTTGAAGCTTTCTTT
CDR3 protein: CASSLAVEAFF

V gene: TRBV5-1
D gene: -
clone size: many
J gene: TRBJ2-5
CDR3 DNA: TGCGCCAGCAGCTTAAACGAACGCAAAGAGACCCAGTACTTC
CDR3 protein: CASSLNERKETQYF

V gene: TRBV7-6
D gene: -
clone size: -
J gene: TRBJ2-1
CDR3 DNA: TGTGCCAGCAGCTTAGAGGTTCGCGATGAGCAGTTCTTC
CDR3 protein: CASSLEVRDEQFF

V gene: TRBV18
D gene: TRBD1
clone size: many
J gene: TRBJ2-3
CDR3 DNA: TGTGCCAGCTCATCGGGACAGGGGAGCACAGATACGCAGTATTTT
CDR3 protein: CASSSGQGSTDTQYF

V gene: TRBV5-6
D gene: -
clone size: few
J gene: TRBJ1-2
CDR3 DNA: TGTGCCAGCAGCTTGGAGGGACGGACCTATGGCTACACCTTC
CDR3 protein: CASSLEGRTYGYTF

V gene: TRBV20-1
D gene: -
clone size: many
J gene: TRBJ1-5
CDR3 DNA: TGCAGTGCTACGATATGGGGCGGCAATCAGCCCCAGCATTTT
CDR3 protein: CSATIWGGNQPQHF

V gene: TRBV7-9
D gene: -
clone size: many
J gene: TRBJ1-1
CDR3 DNA: TGTGCCAGCAGCCCCCTGGGAACTGAAGCTTTCTTT
CDR3 protein: CASSPLGTEAFF

V gene: TRBV28
D gene: -
clone size: -
J gene: TRBJ1-2
CDR3 DNA: TGTGCCAGCAGTGTCCAGGGAAGCTACACCTTC
CDR3 protein: CASSVQGSYTF

V gene: TRBV13
D gene: -
clone size: many
J gene: TRBJ1-4
CDR3 DNA: TGTGCCAGCAGCTCTACAGGGTTGGATGAAAAACTGTTTTTT
CDR3 protein: CASSSTGLDEKLFF

V gene: TRBV20-1
D gene: TRBD2
clone size: many
J gene: TRBJ2-1
CDR3 DNA: TGCAGTGCTAGGGGACTAGCGGGGCAAAGCTCCTACAATGAGCAGTTCTTC
CDR3 protein: CSARGLAGQSSYNEQFF

V gene: TRBV4-1
D gene: -
clone size: -
J gene: TRBJ2-7
CDR3 DNA: TGCGCCAGCAGACCCAGGGGAAGCGAGGGCGAGCAGTACTTC
CDR3 protein: CASRPRGSEGEQYF

V gene: TRBV29-1
D gene: TRBD1
clone size: many
J gene: TRBJ2-5
CDR3 DNA: TGCAGCGTTGTCCCCGACAGGGACCAAGAGACCCAGTACTTC
CDR3 protein: CSVVPDRDQETQYF

V gene: TRBV7-8
D gene: -
clone size: many
J gene: TRBJ2-7
CDR3 DNA: TGTGCCAGCAGCTTAGCGACCCGACAGGTTTCCTACGAGCAGTACTTC
CDR3 protein: CASSLATRQVSYEQYF